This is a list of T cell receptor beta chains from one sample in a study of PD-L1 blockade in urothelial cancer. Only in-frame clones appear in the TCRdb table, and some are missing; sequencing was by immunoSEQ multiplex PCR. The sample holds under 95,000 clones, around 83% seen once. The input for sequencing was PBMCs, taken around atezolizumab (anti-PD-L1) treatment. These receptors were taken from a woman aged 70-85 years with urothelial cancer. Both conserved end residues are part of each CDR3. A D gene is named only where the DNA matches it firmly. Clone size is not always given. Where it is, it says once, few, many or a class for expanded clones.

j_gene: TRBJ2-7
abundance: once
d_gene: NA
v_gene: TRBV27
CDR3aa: CASSLARTGPYEQYF
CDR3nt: TGTGCCAGCAGTTTGGCGAGGACTGGGCCCTACGAGCAGTACTTC

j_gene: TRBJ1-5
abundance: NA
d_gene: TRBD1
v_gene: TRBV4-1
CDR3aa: CASSQEIGQGDRQPQHF
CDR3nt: TGCGCCAGCAGCCAAGAAATCGGACAGGGCGATCGTCAGCCCCAGCATTTT

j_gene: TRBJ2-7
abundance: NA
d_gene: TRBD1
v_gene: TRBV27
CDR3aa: CASRPLGQGSYEQYF
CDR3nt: TGTGCCAGCAGACCCCTCGGACAGGGCTCCTACGAGCAGTACTTC

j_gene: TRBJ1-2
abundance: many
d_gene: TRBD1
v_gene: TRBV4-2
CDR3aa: CASSQEGDRGGGYTF
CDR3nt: TGTGCCAGCAGCCAAGAGGGGGACAGGGGGGGCGGCTACACCTTC

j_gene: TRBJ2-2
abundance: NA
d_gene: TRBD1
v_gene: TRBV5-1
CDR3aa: CASSGQGNTGELFF
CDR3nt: TGCGCCAGCAGCGGACAGGGGAACACCGGGGAGCTGTTTTTT

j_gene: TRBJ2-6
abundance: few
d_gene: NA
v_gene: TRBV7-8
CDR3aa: CASSHSGANVLTF
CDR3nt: TGTGCCAGCAGCCACTCTGGGGCCAACGTCCTGACTTTC

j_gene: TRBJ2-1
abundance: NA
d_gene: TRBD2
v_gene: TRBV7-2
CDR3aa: CASSQLSGGAYNEQFF
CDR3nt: TGTGCCAGCAGCCAACTGAGCGGGGGGGCCTACAATGAGCAGTTCTTC

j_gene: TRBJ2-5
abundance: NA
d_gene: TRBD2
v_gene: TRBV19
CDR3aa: CASSIALAGGQETQYF
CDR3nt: TGTGCCAGTAGTATCGCACTAGCGGGGGGACAAGAGACCCAGTACTTC

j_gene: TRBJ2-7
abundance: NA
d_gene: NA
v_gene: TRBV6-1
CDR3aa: CASSFQAGVEQYF
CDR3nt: TGTGCCAGCAGTTTCCAGGCCGGTGTCGAGCAGTACTTC

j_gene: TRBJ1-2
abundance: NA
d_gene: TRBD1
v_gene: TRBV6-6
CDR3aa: CASTPTGGYGYTF
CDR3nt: TGTGCCAGCACCCCGACAGGGGGCTATGGCTACACCTTC

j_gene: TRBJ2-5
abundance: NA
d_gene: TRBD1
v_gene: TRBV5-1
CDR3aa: CASSLGTGGHGLSKETQYF
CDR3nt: TGCGCCAGCAGCTTAGGGACAGGGGGCCACGGCTTGTCTAAAGAGACCCAGTACTTC

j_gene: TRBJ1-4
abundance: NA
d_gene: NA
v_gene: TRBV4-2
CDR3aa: CASSQDSADLNEKLFF
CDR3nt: TGTGCCAGCAGCCAAGATTCGGCAGACTTAAATGAAAAACTGTTTTTT

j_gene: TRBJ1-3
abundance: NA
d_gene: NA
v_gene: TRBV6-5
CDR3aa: CASSYGGGPGNTIYF
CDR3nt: TGTGCCAGCAGTTACGGGGGGGGTCCTGGAAACACCATATATTTT

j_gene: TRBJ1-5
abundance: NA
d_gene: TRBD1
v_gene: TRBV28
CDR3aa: CASSSGQGFQPQHF
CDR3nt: TGTGCCAGCAGCTCGGGACAGGGGTTCCAGCCCCAGCATTTT

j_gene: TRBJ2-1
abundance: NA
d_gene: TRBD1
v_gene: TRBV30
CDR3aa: CAWAGQGYNEQFF
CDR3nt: TGTGCCTGGGCGGGACAGGGATACAATGAGCAGTTCTTC

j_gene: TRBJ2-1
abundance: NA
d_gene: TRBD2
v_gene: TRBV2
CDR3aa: CASSEPGLAGFNEQFF
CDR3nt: TGTGCCAGCAGTGAACCGGGACTAGCGGGGTTCAATGAGCAGTTCTTC

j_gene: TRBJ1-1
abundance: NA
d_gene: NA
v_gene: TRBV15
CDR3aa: CATSRDLGGGTEAFF
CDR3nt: TGTGCCACCAGCAGAGACCTGGGGGGTGGCACTGAAGCTTTCTTT

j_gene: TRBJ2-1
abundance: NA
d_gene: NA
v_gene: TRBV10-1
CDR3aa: CASSERESSYNEQFF
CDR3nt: TGCGCCAGCAGTGAGCGGGAGAGCTCCTACAATGAGCAGTTCTTC

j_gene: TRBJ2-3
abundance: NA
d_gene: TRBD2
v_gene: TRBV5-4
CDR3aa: CASSAGLAGVYDTQYF
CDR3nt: TGTGCCAGCAGCGCGGGACTAGCGGGAGTGTACGATACGCAGTATTTT

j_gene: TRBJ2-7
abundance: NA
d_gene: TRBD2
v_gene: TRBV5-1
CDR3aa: CASSLALAGESYEQYF
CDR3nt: TGCGCCAGCAGTTTGGCTCTAGCGGGAGAGTCCTACGAGCAGTACTTC

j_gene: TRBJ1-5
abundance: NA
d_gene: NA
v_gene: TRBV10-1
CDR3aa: CACLEGQGTIQPQHF
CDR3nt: TGCGCCTGTCTAGAGGGACAAGGGACAATCCAGCCCCAGCATTTT

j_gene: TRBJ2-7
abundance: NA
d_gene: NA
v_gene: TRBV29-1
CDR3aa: CSVETGVSYEQYF
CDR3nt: TGCAGCGTTGAAACAGGAGTCTCCTACGAGCAGTACTTC

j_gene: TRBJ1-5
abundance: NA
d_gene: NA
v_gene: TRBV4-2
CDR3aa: CASSQDLGQPQHF
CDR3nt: TGTGCCAGCAGCCAAGATCTGGGCCAGCCCCAGCATTTT

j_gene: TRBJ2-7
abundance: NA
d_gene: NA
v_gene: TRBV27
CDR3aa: CASSLSGHWDEQYF
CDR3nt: TGTGCCAGCAGTTTATCGGGACATTGGGACGAGCAGTACTTC

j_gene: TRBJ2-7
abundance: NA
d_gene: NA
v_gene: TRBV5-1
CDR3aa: CASSLTGWGYEQYF
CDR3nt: TGCGCCAGCAGCTTGACAGGGTGGGGCTACGAGCAGTACTTC

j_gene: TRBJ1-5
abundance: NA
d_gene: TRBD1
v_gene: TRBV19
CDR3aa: CASISRDRGQPQHF
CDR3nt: TGTGCCAGTATTTCCCGGGACAGGGGTCAGCCCCAGCATTTT

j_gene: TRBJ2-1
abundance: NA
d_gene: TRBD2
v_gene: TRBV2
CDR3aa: CASSESRGLPNEQFF
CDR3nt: TGTGCCAGCAGTGAATCTAGGGGACTACCAAATGAGCAGTTCTTC

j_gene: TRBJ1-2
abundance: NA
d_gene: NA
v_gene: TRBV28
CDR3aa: CASSLNYGYTF
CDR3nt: TGTGCCAGCAGCCTGAACTATGGCTACACCTTC

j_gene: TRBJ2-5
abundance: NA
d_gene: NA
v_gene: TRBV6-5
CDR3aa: CASSHRGRGLETQYF
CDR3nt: TGTGCCAGCAGCCATAGGGGAAGGGGCTTGGAGACCCAGTACTTC

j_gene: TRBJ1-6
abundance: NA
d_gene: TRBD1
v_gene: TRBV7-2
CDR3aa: CASSFSGQGESPLHF
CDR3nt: TGTGCCAGCAGCTTCTCCGGACAGGGCGAGTCACCCCTCCACTTT

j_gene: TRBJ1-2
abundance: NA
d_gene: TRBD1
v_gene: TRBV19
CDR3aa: CASSMSGTGKGYGYTF
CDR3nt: TGTGCCAGTAGTATGTCCGGGACAGGGAAAGGCTATGGCTACACCTTC

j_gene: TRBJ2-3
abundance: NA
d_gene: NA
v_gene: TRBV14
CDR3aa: CASSDTETGFTDTQYF
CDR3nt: TGTGCCAGCAGCGATACTGAGACAGGTTTCACAGATACGCAGTATTTT

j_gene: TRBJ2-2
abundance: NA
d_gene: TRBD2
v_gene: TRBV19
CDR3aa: CASSRQPSGRGWTGELFF
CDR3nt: TGTGCCAGTAGCCGGCAACCTAGCGGGAGGGGGTGGACCGGGGAGCTGTTTTTT

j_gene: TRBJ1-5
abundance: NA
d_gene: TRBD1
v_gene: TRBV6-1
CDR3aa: CASSGGQGGNQPQHF
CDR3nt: TGTGCCAGCAGCGGGGGACAGGGCGGGAATCAGCCCCAGCATTTT

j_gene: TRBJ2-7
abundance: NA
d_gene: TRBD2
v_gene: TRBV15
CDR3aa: CATSRDLVGTSYEQYF
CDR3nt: TGTGCCACCAGCAGAGATTTGGTCGGGACTAGCTACGAGCAGTACTTC

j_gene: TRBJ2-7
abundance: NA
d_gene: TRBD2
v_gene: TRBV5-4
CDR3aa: CASSLSLASDDEQYF
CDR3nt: TGTGCCAGCAGCTTATCACTAGCGAGTGATGACGAGCAGTACTTC

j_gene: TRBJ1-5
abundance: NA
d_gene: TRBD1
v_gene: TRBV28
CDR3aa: CASSFGTGGFQNQPQHF
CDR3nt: TGTGCCAGCAGTTTTGGGACAGGGGGATTTCAGAATCAGCCCCAGCATTTT

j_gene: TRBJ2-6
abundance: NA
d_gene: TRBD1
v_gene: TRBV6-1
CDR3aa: CASSEMGQGVGVANVLTF
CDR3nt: TGTGCCAGCAGTGAAATGGGACAGGGAGTTGGGGTGGCCAACGTCCTGACTTTC

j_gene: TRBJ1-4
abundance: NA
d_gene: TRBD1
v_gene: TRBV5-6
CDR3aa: CASSLGNRGQGEKLFF
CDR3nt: TGTGCCAGCAGCTTGGGGAACAGGGGGCAAGGTGAAAAACTGTTTTTT

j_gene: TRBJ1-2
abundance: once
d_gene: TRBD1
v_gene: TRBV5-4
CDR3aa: CASSSPTGVSYGYTF
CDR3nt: TGTGCCAGCAGCTCACCGACAGGGGTTTCTTATGGCTACACCTTC

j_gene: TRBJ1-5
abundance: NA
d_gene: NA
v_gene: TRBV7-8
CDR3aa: CASSLPGVQPQHF
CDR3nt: TGTGCCAGCAGCTTACCGGGGGTTCAGCCCCAGCATTTT

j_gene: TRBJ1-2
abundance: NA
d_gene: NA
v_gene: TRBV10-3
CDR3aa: CAISEFGATVYGYTF
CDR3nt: TGTGCCATCAGTGAGTTTGGTGCGACAGTCTATGGCTACACCTTC

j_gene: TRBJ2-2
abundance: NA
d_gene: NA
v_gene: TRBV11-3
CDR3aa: CASSIRFGGQNTGELFF
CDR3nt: TGTGCCAGCAGCATCAGGTTTGGAGGGCAGAACACCGGGGAGCTGTTTTTT

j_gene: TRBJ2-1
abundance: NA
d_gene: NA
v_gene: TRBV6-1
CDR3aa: CAFRDTGSYNEQFF
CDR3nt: TGTGCCTTCCGGGACACCGGCTCCTACAATGAGCAGTTCTTC

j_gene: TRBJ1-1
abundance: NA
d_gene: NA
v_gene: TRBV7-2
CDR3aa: CASSLQGGPTEAFF
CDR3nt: TGTGCCAGCAGCCTACAGGGTGGGCCCACTGAAGCTTTCTTT

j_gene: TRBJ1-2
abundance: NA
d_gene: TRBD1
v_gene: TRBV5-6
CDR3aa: CASSLWTGGLYGYTF
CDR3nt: TGTGCCAGCAGCTTGTGGACAGGGGGCCTCTATGGCTACACCTTC

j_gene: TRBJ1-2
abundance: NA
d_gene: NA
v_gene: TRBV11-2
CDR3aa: CASSPEGAGSYGYTF
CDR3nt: TGTGCCAGCAGCCCTGAGGGCGCGGGAAGCTATGGCTACACCTTC

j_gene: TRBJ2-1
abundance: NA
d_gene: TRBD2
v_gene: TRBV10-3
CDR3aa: CAISESDSGRAYNEQFF
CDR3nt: TGTGCCATCAGTGAGTCTGATAGCGGGAGGGCCTACAATGAGCAGTTCTTC

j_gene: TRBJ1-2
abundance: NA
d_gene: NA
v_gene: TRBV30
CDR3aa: CARSSRAFSGYTF
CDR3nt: TGTGCCCGGAGCTCCAGGGCTTTCTCTGGCTACACCTTC

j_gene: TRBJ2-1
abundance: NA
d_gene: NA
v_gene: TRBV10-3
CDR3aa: CAISDLTSSYNEQFF
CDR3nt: TGTGCCATCAGTGACCTGACTAGCTCCTACAATGAGCAGTTCTTC

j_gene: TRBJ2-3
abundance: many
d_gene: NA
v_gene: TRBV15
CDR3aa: CATSRAIEVFADTQYF
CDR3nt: TGTGCCACCAGCAGAGCCATAGAAGTCTTTGCAGATACGCAGTATTTT

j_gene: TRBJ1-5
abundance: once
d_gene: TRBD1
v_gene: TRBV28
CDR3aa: CASSPGQGMAPQHF
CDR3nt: TGTGCCAGCAGTCCCGGACAGGGAATGGCACCCCAGCATTTT

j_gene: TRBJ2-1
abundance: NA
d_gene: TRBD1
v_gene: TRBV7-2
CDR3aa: CASSFDRDPANEQFF
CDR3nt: TGTGCCAGCAGCTTCGACAGGGATCCCGCTAATGAGCAGTTCTTC